This TCR beta chain was captured in a study of OX40 agonist ivuxolimab in advanced cancers. In the study overall: Patients were treated with intravenous ivuxolimab, dosed at 0.01 to 10 mg/kg and infused every 2 weeks. Study conclusions and caveats: With doses of 0.1 to 3.0 mg/kg, CD4+ and CD8+ blood T cells had undergone clonal expansion by week 6.

Patients with a history of autoimmune disease or on systemic immunosuppression were excluded. Notes on this clone: Its target is unknown.

Measured with immunoSEQ multiplex PCR; TCRdb has only the in-frame clones, and not every one. The data show under 80,000 clones, 92% seen once. This TCR came from an adult with an advanced solid tumor such as melanoma, head and neck, liver or kidney cancer. Sample: CD4+ or CD8+ T cells sorted from blood, taken in a trial of the OX40 agonist ivuxolimab.

The CDR3 loop is CASSVEGASYNEQFF. CDR3 nucleotide sequence: TGTGCCAGCAGCGTAGAAGGGGCCTCCTACAATGAGCAGTTCTTC. The V gene is TRBV9, the J gene TRBJ2-1; D is possibly TRBD1 (5 bases). Germline values: CDR1 SGDLS, CDR2 YYNGEE. The germline V and J ends were trimmed by 0 bases and 0 bases, with 7 bases remaining between them. This CDR3 has 15 amino acids.